The rows below give T cell receptor beta chains drawn from one sample of a study of blood T cell repertoires in COVID-19. Libraries were prepared by immunoSEQ multiplex PCR; TCRdb keeps only in-frame clonotypes and omits some of them. In the table there are about 310,000 clones, 85% of which are singletons. Sequencing was carried out using PBMCs or T cells enriched from blood (not recorded which). The receptors were sampled from a woman aged 25 to 45 who had been exposed to COVID-19. CDR3s include the opening cysteine and the closing phenylalanine or tryptophan. The D gene is left open where the match is weak. Size is stated for part of the rows, as once, few or many counts, or as a class when the clone is expanded.

TRBD1 | TRBJ2-2 | 16 | NA | TRBV6-1 | CASSEVWTGNTGELFF
TRBD2 | TRBJ2-3 | 14 | NA | TRBV3-1/TRBV3-2 | CASSRGRGEDTQYF
TRBD2 | TRBJ2-7 | 14 | NA | TRBV4-3 | CASSQGEGTYEQYF
TRBD2 | TRBJ2-7 | 16 | NA | TRBV7-3 | CASSPLGGESTYEQYF
TRBD2 | TRBJ2-7 | 15 | NA | TRBV5-1 | CASSSTGLAGGEQYF
TRBD1 | TRBJ2-3 | 11 | NA | TRBV18 | CASSLRDSWYF
TRBD1 | TRBJ1-1 | 17 | NA | TRBV5-4 | CASSPDRGEPMNTEAFF
NA | TRBJ1-2 | 11 | NA | TRBV6-5 | CASSRGIGYTF
NA | TRBJ1-2 | 14 | NA | TRBV7-9 | CASRSSHRDYGYTF
TRBD1 | TRBJ1-1 | 14 | NA | TRBV7-2 | CASSLAGGGTEAFF
NA | TRBJ1-2 | 13 | NA | TRBV6-5 | CASPQATNYGYTF
NA | TRBJ2-1 | 10 | once | TRBV10-1 | CASNRREQFF
NA | TRBJ1-5 | 13 | NA | TRBV3-1/TRBV3-2 | CASSQDLFQPQHF